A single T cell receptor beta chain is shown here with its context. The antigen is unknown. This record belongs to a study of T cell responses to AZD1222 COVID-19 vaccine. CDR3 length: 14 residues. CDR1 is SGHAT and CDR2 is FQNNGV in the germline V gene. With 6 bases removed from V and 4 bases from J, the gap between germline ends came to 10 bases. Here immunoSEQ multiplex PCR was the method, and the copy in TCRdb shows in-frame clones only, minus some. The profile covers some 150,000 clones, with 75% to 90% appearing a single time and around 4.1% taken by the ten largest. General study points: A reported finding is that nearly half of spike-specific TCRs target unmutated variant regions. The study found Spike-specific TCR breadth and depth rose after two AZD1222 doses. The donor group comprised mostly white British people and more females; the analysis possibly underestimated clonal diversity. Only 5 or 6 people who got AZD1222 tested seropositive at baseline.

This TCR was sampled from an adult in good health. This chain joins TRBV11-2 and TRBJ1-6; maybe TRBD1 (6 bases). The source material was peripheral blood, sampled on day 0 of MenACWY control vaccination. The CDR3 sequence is CASRRDTYNSPLHF. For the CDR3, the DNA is TGTGCCAGCAGAAGGGACACGTATAATTCACCCCTCCACTTT.